This T cell receptor (beta chain) was obtained from a study of T cell responses to AZD1222 COVID-19 vaccine. Study-level results: AZD1222 recipients seropositive at baseline numbered only six or seven.

Germline V gene data show CDR1 as MNHNY and CDR2 as SVGAGI (reference sequence). CDR3 length: 15 residues. The ends lost 2 bases at V and 2 bases at J; junction bases unmatched: 2. With respect to this clone: The antigen remains undetermined.

Researchers grouped second doses given at about 4 or about 12 weeks into one pool. The method was immunoSEQ multiplex PCR; TCRdb's version includes in-frame clones alone and lacks a portion of them. The sample lists roughly 180,000 clones, around 90% seen once, with 1.3% in the top ten. This clonotype was sampled from an adult who received the AZD1222 COVID-19 vaccine. Source: peripheral blood, taken 28 days after the second AZD1222 dose. The chain uses TRBV6-6 and TRBJ1-5; 8 nucleotides line up with TRBD1. The CDR3 sequence: CASSYVTGGNQPQHF. CDR3 DNA sequence: TGTGCCAGCAGTTACGTGACAGGGGGCAATCAGCCCCAGCATTTT.